The 11 T cell receptor beta chains below come from one sample, sequenced in a study of T cell changes during pregnancy in multiple sclerosis. The protocol was immunoSEQ multiplex PCR, while the TCRdb copy is restricted to in-frame clones and leaves out a portion. Found here are about 46,000 clones, around 93% of them singletons; the top ten hold around 3.9%. This sample comprised CD8+ T cells from peripheral blood mononuclear cells, obtained after pregnancy. All receptors come from a female donor with multiple sclerosis, enrolled in a pregnancy study.

The chain employs TRBV7-9 and TRBJ2-3; TRBD2 matches at 11 bases. The CDR3 runs 19 residues. The V gene's germline CDR1 is SEHNR and CDR2 FQNEAQ (reference sequence). V shed 4 bases, J shed 2 bases, and the junction held 14 bases outside the gene matches. The CDR3 sequence: CASSSTLSTSGETTDTQYF. CDR3 in DNA: TGTGCCAGCAGCTCCACCCTTTCGACTAGCGGGGAGACCACAGATACGCAGTATTTT.

This clone appeared a single time. V is TRBV7-2 and J is TRBJ2-7, with D possibly matching TRBD1 (6 bases). The V gene's germline CDR1 is SGHTA and CDR2 FQGNSA. Between the trimmed V and J ends, which lost 5 bases and 3 bases, there was a span of 17 bases. The CDR3 consists of 15 residues. This CDR3 is CASSPGTTILYEQYF. The CDR3 DNA reads TGTGCCAGCAGCCCCGGGACAACTATCCTCTACGAGCAGTACTTC.

In DNA form, the CDR3 reads TGTGCCAGCAGCTTAGCGCAGAGCGGGGGGGGGTCAGATACGCAGTATTTT. As protein: CASSLAQSGGGSDTQYF. The chain carries TRBV7-9 and TRBJ2-3; 10 nucleotides match TRBD2. This CDR3 region has 17 residues. V shed 0 bases, J shed 4 bases, and the junction held 7 bases outside the gene matches. Germline CDR1 reads SEHNR; CDR2 reads FQNEAQ (reference sequence). Based on the CDR3 plus reference TRBV7-9 and TRBJ2-3, the full variable domain is DTGVSQNPRHKITKRGQNVTFRCDPISEHNRLYWYRQTLGQGPEFLTYFQNEAQLEKSRLLSDRFSAERPKGSFSTLEIQRTEQGDSAMYLCASSLAQSGGGSDTQYFGPGTRLTVL.

This rearrangement joins TRBV11-2 to TRBJ2-2; D is possibly TRBD2 (6 bases). Germline CDR1 is SGHAT and CDR2 is FQNNGV. Trimming cost V 5 bases and J 3 bases, with 19 bases left between them. The CDR3 sequence is 17 residues long. This CDR3 reads CASSPEGGAEYTGELFF. CDR3 in DNA: TGTGCCAGCAGCCCCGAGGGAGGTGCGGAATACACCGGGGAGCTGTTTTTT.

The V call is TRBV11-2, the J call TRBJ2-7; 10 positions match TRBD2. Germline V gene sequence: CDR1 SGHAT, CDR2 FQNNGV. The CDR3 totals 18 residues. With 4 bases clipped from V and 4 bases from J, the junction kept 16 bases outside the gene matches. The CDR3 is CASSSRRASGSNQYEQYF. The CDR3 DNA follows: TGTGCCAGCAGCTCTCGCCGGGCTAGCGGGAGTAATCAGTACGAGCAGTACTTC.

V and J are TRBV4-3 and TRBJ2-2; 8 positions agree with TRBD2. The CDR3 contains 13 residues. The junction had 4 bases not matched to a gene; V was cut back by 4 bases and J by 9 bases. CDR1 is LGHNA, CDR2 YSLEER, per germline. CDR3 residues: CASSPSGGRELFF. The CDR3 DNA reads TGCGCCAGCAGCCCAAGCGGGGGTCGGGAGCTGTTTTTT.

The rearrangement links TRBV27 to TRBJ1-6; D is unclear. Per the germline V gene, CDR1 is MNHEY and CDR2 is SMNVEV (reference sequence). Trimming took off 5 bases at V and 14 bases at J, with 22 bases between the two ends. The CDR3 runs to 15 residues. The CDR3 loop reads CASSPTVGMVAALHF. The CDR3 nucleotides are TGTGCCAGCAGTCCCACGGTAGGCATGGTTGCGGCCCTCCACTTT.

The V and J genes are TRBV27 and TRBJ2-1; perhaps TRBD2 as D (7 bases). Germline-derived CDR1 and CDR2 are MNHEY and SMNVEV (reference sequence). Trimming removed 8 bases from V and 8 bases from J, with 19 bases in between. The CDR3 covers 14 residues. The CDR3 sequence is CASEGGAGRDEQFF. The CDR3 region has the DNA TGTGCCAGCGAGGGGGGCGCTGGGAGGGATGAGCAGTTCTTC.

The chain couples TRBV4-1 to TRBJ2-7; tentative D call: TRBD1 (6 bases). Trimming removed 3 bases from V and 3 bases from J, with 18 bases in between. From germline, CDR1 is MGHRA and CDR2 YSYEKL. The CDR3 extends over 16 amino acids. The CDR3 protein is CASSQLALDRNYEQYF. The DNA for the CDR3 is TGCGCCAGCAGCCAGCTAGCCCTGGACAGAAACTACGAGCAGTACTTC.

The gene calls are TRBV2 and TRBJ2-1; TRBD1 matches at 7 bases. The CDR3 has 13 residues. Germline lookup yields CDR1 SNHLY and CDR2 FYNNEI. V was pared by 2 bases and J by 6 bases, with 1 base of the junction left unmatched. CDR3: CASSERQGNEQFF. The CDR3 nucleotides are TGTGCCAGCAGTGAACGACAGGGCAATGAGCAGTTCTTC.

J is TRBJ2-7 and V is TRBV27; 10 nucleotides match TRBD1. CDR3 size: 14 residues. CDR1 and CDR2 from the germline V gene are MNHEY and SMNVEV (reference sequence). J gave up 2 bases and V 6 bases, and 4 bases lay outside the gene matches. CDR3 sequence (DNA): TGTGCCAGCAGGCAGACAGGGGGCGCCTACGAGCAGTACTTC. It specifies CASRQTGGAYEQYF.